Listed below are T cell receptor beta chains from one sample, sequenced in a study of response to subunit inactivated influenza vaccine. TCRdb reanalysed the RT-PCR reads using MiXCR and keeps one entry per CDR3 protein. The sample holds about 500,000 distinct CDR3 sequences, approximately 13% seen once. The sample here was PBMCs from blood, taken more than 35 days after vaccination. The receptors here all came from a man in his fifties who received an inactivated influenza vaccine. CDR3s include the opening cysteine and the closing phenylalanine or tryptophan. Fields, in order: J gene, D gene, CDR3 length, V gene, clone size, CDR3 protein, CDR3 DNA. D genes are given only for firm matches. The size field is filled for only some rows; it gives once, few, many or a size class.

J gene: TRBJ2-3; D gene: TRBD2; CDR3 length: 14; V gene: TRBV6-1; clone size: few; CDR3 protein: CASRAIGLGDTQYF; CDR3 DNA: TGTGCCAGCAGGGCCATAGGACTAGGGGATACGCAGTATTTT
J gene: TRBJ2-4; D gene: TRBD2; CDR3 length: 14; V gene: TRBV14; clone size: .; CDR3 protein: CASSQSSGSSIQYF; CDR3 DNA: TGTGCCAGCAGCCAGTCTAGCGGGAGTTCCATTCAGTACTTC
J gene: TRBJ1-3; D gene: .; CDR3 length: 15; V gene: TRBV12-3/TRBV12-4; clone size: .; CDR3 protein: CASSFGQSSGNTIYF; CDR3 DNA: TGTGCCAGCAGTTTTGGGCAATCCTCTGGAAACACCATATATTTT
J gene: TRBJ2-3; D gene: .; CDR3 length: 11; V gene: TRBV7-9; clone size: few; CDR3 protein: CASSPPNTQYF; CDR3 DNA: TGTGCCAGCAGCCCCCCGAATACGCAGTATTTT
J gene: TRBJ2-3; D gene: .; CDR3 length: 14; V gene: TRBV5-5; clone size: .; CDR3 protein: CASGPGHAPDTQYF; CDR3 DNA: TGTGCCAGCGGCCCTGGACACGCGCCAGATACGCAGTATTTT
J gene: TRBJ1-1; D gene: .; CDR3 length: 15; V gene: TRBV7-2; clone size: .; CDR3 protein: CASSLAWGRNTEAFF; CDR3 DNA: TGTGCCAGCAGCTTAGCCTGGGGGCGGAACACTGAAGCTTTCTTT
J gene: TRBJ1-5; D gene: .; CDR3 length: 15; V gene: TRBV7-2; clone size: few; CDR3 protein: CASSLASGNNQPQHF; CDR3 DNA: TGTGCCAGCAGCTTAGCATCGGGGAACAATCAGCCCCAGCATTTT
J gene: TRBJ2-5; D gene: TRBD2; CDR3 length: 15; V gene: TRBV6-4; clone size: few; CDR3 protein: CASRTLAGGQETQYF; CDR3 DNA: TGTGCCTCCCGGACTCTAGCGGGAGGGCAAGAGACCCAGTACTTC
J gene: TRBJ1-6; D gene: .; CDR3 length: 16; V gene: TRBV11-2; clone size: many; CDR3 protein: CASSLVSGPRHPPLHF; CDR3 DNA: TGTGCCAGCAGCTTAGTCTCCGGGCCGCGTCACCCACCCCTCCACTTT
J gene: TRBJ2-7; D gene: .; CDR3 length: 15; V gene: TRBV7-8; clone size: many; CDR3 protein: CASSFRAGPSYEQYF; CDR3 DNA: TGTGCCAGCAGCTTTAGAGCAGGGCCCTCCTACGAGCAGTACTTC
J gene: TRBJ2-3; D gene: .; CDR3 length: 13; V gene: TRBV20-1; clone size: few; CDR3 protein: CSAESGSTDTQYF; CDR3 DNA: TGCAGTGCTGAAAGCGGGAGCACAGATACGCAGTATTTT
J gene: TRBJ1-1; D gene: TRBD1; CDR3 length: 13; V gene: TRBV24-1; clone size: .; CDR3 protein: CATSDGGTVEAFF; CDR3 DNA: TGTGCCACCAGTGACGGCGGGACAGTTGAAGCTTTCTTT
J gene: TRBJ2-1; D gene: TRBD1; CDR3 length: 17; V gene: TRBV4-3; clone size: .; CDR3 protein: CASSQRNRGNGYNEQFF; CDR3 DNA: TGCGCCAGCAGCCAACGCAACAGGGGGAACGGATACAATGAGCAGTTCTTC
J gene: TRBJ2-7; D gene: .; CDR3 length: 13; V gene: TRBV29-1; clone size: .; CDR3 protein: CSVRKGVSYEQYF; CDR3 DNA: TGCAGCGTTCGTAAGGGGGTCTCCTACGAGCAGTACTTC
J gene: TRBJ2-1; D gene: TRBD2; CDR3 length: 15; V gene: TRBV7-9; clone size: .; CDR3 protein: CASRSTSGGNNEQFF; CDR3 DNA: TGTGCCAGCAGAAGTACTAGCGGGGGGAACAATGAGCAGTTCTTC
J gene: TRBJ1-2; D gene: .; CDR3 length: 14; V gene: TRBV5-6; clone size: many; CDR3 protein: CASSPGGINYGYTF; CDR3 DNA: TGTGCCAGCAGCCCAGGCGGTATTAACTATGGCTACACCTTC
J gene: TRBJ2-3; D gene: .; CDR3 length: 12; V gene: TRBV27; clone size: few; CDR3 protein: CASRKETDTQYF; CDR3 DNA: TGTGCCAGCCGAAAAGAGACAGATACGCAGTATTTT
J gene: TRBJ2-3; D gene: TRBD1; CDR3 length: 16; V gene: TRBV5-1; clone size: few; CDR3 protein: CASSAGSTGVTDTQYF; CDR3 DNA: TGCGCCAGCAGCGCCGGATCGACAGGGGTAACAGATACGCAGTATTTT
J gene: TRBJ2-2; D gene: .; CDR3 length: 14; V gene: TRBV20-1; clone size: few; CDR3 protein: CSAPREANTGELFF; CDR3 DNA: TGCAGTGCTCCAAGGGAGGCGAACACCGGGGAGCTGTTTTTT
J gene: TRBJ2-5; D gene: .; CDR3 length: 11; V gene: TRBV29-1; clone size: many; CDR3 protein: CSVVPQETQYF; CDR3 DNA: TGCAGCGTTGTGCCCCAAGAGACCCAGTACTTC
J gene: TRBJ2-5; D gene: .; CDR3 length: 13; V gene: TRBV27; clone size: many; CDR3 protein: CASSWGEQETQYF; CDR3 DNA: TGTGCCAGCAGTTGGGGGGAGCAGGAGACCCAGTACTTC
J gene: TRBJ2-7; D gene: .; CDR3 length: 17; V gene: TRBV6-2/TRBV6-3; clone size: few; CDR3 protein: CATFGGLRDTSPYEQYF; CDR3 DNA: TGTGCCACCTTTGGTGGACTCCGGGACACTTCTCCCTACGAGCAGTACTTC
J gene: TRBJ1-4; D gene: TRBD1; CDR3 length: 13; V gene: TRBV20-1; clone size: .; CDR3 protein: CSATGQGGEKLFF; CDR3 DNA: TGCAGTGCAACGGGACAGGGTGGTGAAAAACTGTTTTTT
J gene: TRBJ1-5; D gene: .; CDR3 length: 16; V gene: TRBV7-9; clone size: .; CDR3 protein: CASSLSRGRENQPQHF; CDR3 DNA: TGTGCCAGCAGCTTGTCGAGGGGACGCGAAAATCAGCCCCAGCATTTT
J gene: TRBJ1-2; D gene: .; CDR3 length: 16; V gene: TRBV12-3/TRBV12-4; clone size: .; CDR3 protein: CASSPNPGGSLYGYTF; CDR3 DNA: TGTGCCAGCAGTCCGAACCCGGGTGGGTCCCTCTATGGCTACACCTTC
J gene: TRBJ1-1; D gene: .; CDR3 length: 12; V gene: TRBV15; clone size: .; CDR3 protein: CATSRARGAAFF; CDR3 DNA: TGTGCCACCAGCAGAGCGCGGGGGGCTGCTTTCTTT